These T cell receptor beta chains were read from a single sample in a study of cytomegalovirus exposure and HLA in healthy donors. Data came from immunoSEQ multiplex PCR; TCRdb stores just in-frame clones and leaves some out. Among about 100,000 clones listed, around 74% were seen once. The sequenced material came from PBMCs. These receptors were obtained from a woman in her thirties or forties in good health and CMV-seronegative. Each CDR3 is given with its conserved first and last residue. The D gene is left open where the match is weak. Clone size is given for some rows only: seen once, a few or many times, or a class if the clone is expanded.

d_call | clone_size | j_call | v_call | cdr3_length | cdr3_aa | cdr3_nt
TRBD1 | NA | TRBJ2-7 | TRBV19 | 15 | CASRSGQGAGYEQYF | TGTGCCAGTAGATCGGGACAGGGGGCCGGGTACGAGCAGTACTTC
TRBD2 | NA | TRBJ2-3 | TRBV7-6 | 14 | CASTSGMGTDTQYF | TGTGCCAGTACTAGCGGGATGGGAACAGATACGCAGTATTTT
NA | few | TRBJ2-7 | TRBV5-1 | 13 | CASSLSQGYEQYF | TGCGCCAGCAGCTTAAGTCAGGGGTACGAGCAGTACTTC
NA | NA | TRBJ1-2 | TRBV4-2 | 13 | CASSQNDRYGYTF | TGTGCCAGCAGCCAAAACGACAGGTATGGCTACACCTTC
NA | NA | TRBJ1-4 | TRBV7-9 | 18 | CASSLVPSVGLRGEKLFF | TGTGCCAGCAGCTTAGTCCCCTCGGTAGGACTTCGGGGGGAAAAACTGTTTTTT
TRBD2 | NA | TRBJ2-1 | TRBV7-8 | 14 | CASSDSGRYNEQFF | TGTGCCAGCAGTGATAGCGGGAGATACAATGAGCAGTTCTTC
TRBD1 | NA | TRBJ1-1 | TRBV4-1 | 18 | CASSQDRRTGGVGTEAFF | TGCGCCAGCAGCCAAGATCGGCGGACAGGGGGAGTCGGCACTGAAGCTTTCTTT
TRBD1 | NA | TRBJ2-7 | TRBV7-2 | 15 | CASSSKGQGNYEQYF | TGTGCCAGCAGCTCCAAGGGACAGGGAAACTACGAGCAGTACTTC
TRBD2 | NA | TRBJ2-7 | TRBV7-9 | 16 | CASRGGPSGGSYEQYF | TGTGCCAGCAGGGGAGGACCTAGCGGGGGTTCCTACGAGCAGTACTTC
TRBD2 | NA | TRBJ2-7 | TRBV6-5 | 15 | CASRWTSGRKYEQYF | TGTGCCAGCCGCTGGACTAGCGGGAGGAAATACGAGCAGTACTTC
TRBD2 | NA | TRBJ2-2 | TRBV7-3 | 15 | CASSQYSGSGGELFF | TGTGCCAGCAGCCAATACAGCGGGAGTGGCGGGGAGCTGTTTTTT
NA | few | TRBJ2-3 | TRBV27 | 14 | CASSPTSVPDTQYF | TGTGCCAGCAGTCCAACTAGTGTGCCAGATACGCAGTATTTT
TRBD1 | few | TRBJ2-7 | TRBV6-1 | 15 | CASSRFTGDVYEQYF | TGTGCCAGCAGTAGATTCACAGGGGACGTCTACGAGCAGTACTTC
NA | NA | TRBJ1-1 | TRBV14 | 16 | CASSRTLPNGDTEAFF | TGTGCCAGCAGCCGAACCCTACCAAACGGGGACACTGAAGCTTTCTTT
NA | few | TRBJ1-3 | TRBV7-2 | 13 | CASSLGHSNTIYF | TGTGCCAGCAGCTTAGGACATTCAAACACCATATATTTT
NA | NA | TRBJ1-4 | TRBV6-6 | 16 | CASSFHMEVPTEKLFF | TGTGCCAGCAGTTTCCACATGGAGGTACCTACTGAAAAACTGTTTTTT
TRBD1 | NA | TRBJ2-2 | TRBV28 | 15 | CASSPRTGGIGELFF | TGTGCCAGCAGTCCGAGGACAGGGGGCATCGGGGAGCTGTTTTTT
NA | NA | TRBJ1-6 | TRBV6-1 | 14 | CASSPRDINSPLHF | TGTGCCAGCAGTCCCCGGGACATTAATTCCCCCCTCCACTTT
TRBD2 | NA | TRBJ2-7 | TRBV18 | 11 | CASSRGGEQYF | TGTGCCAGCTCACGGGGGGGCGAGCAGTACTTC
NA | NA | TRBJ1-1 | TRBV5-1 | 12 | CASSLQGIEAFF | TGCGCCAGCAGCTTACAGGGCATTGAAGCTTTCTTT
TRBD2 | NA | TRBJ2-1 | TRBV29-1 | 13 | CSASGGAYNEQFF | TGCAGCGCCAGCGGGGGGGCCTACAATGAGCAGTTCTTC
TRBD2 | NA | TRBJ2-5 | TRBV19 | 14 | CASSLREAGETQYF | TGTGCCAGTAGTCTTCGGGAGGCCGGGGAGACCCAGTACTTC
NA | NA | TRBJ2-7 | TRBV4-2 | 13 | CASSQPGAYEQYF | TGTGCCAGCAGCCAACCAGGGGCCTACGAGCAGTACTTC
NA | NA | TRBJ2-3 | TRBV2 | 12 | CASRDSRDTQYF | TGTGCCAGCAGGGACTCCCGGGATACGCAGTATTTT
TRBD2 | NA | TRBJ2-2 | TRBV29-1 | 15 | CSVVEGGPSAGELFF | TGCAGCGTTGTGGAGGGAGGGCCAAGTGCCGGGGAGCTGTTTTTT
TRBD1 | few | TRBJ2-1 | TRBV9 | 14 | CASSRLGQNNEQFF | TGTGCCAGCAGCAGACTGGGACAGAACAATGAGCAGTTCTTC
TRBD1 | NA | TRBJ2-3 | TRBV7-2 | 16 | CASSFTGTGDTDTQYF | TGTGCCAGCAGCTTTACCGGGACAGGGGACACAGATACGCAGTATTTT
TRBD2 | few | TRBJ2-5 | TRBV19 | 16 | CASSIGTAGEGETQYF | TGTGCCAGTAGTATAGGAACGGCGGGAGAAGGAGAGACCCAGTACTTC
TRBD1 | NA | TRBJ1-1 | TRBV7-8 | 15 | CASSQTQGGGTEAFF | TGTGCCAGCAGCCAAACTCAGGGGGGAGGCACTGAAGCTTTCTTT
TRBD1 | once | TRBJ1-6 | TRBV7-9 | 17 | CASSLGSQGPYNSPLHF | TGTGCCAGCAGCTTAGGTTCACAGGGGCCATATAATTCACCCCTCCACTTT
NA | NA | TRBJ2-5 | TRBV7-2 | 14 | CASSLWQGSETQYF | TGTGCCAGCAGCTTATGGCAGGGAAGTGAGACCCAGTACTTC
NA | few | TRBJ1-4 | TRBV30 | 14 | CAWSVLGGIEKLFF | TGTGCCTGGAGTGTTTTAGGGGGTATCGAAAAACTGTTTTTT
TRBD1 | NA | TRBJ1-2 | TRBV11-2 | 15 | CASSSRATGVVGYTF | TGTGCCAGCAGCTCGAGGGCTACAGGGGTAGTCGGCTACACCTTC
TRBD2 | NA | TRBJ2-3 | TRBV5-1 | 16 | CASSLGAGGSTDTQYF | TGCGCCAGCAGCTTGGGAGCGGGGGGGAGCACAGATACGCAGTATTTT
TRBD1 | NA | TRBJ1-5 | TRBV6-1 | 14 | CASNLDRGNQPQHF | TGTGCCAGCAACCTAGACAGGGGCAATCAGCCCCAGCATTTT
NA | NA | TRBJ2-3 | TRBV9 | 14 | CASSVRGSTDTQYF | TGTGCCAGCAGCGTAAGGGGGAGCACAGATACGCAGTATTTT
TRBD2 | NA | TRBJ2-7 | TRBV7-9 | 12 | CASSLGDSTSYF | TGTGCCAGCAGCCTTGGAGATTCGACTAGCTACTTC
NA | NA | TRBJ1-2 | TRBV13 | 16 | CASSLGARQGSYGYTF | TGTGCCAGCAGCTTAGGGGCGCGTCAGGGGAGCTATGGCTACACCTTC
NA | NA | TRBJ1-1 | TRBV13 | 15 | CASSSPRGADTEAFF | TGTGCCAGCAGCTCCCCACGGGGGGCAGACACTGAAGCTTTCTTT
NA | NA | TRBJ2-3 | TRBV5-8 | 15 | CASSLAREGTDTQYF | TGTGCCAGCAGCTTGGCAAGGGAGGGCACAGATACGCAGTATTTT
NA | few | TRBJ2-7 | TRBV5-1 | 14 | CASSISPGSYEQYF | TGCGCCAGCAGCATCAGTCCTGGCTCCTACGAGCAGTACTTC
TRBD2 | NA | TRBJ2-7 | TRBV6-5 | 14 | CASSLGTSAYEQYF | TGTGCCAGCAGTTTGGGGACTAGCGCCTACGAGCAGTACTTC
NA | NA | TRBJ2-3 | TRBV6-4 | 15 | CASSGSREATDTQYF | TGTGCCAGCAGTGGATCGCGGGAAGCCACAGATACGCAGTATTTT
NA | NA | TRBJ2-1 | TRBV15 | 16 | CATSRVDYSSYNEQFF | TGTGCCACCAGCAGAGTCGACTATAGCTCCTACAATGAGCAGTTCTTC
TRBD1 | NA | TRBJ2-1 | TRBV2 | 14 | CASSVGQGYNEQFF | TGTGCCAGCAGTGTGGGACAGGGATACAATGAGCAGTTCTTC